This section outlines one TCR beta chain sequence together with its context. The data stem from a study of blood T cell repertoires in COVID-19. The ends were cut back, 3 bases at V and 6 bases at J, with 8 bases in the middle. Germline V gene sequence: CDR1 LNHNV, CDR2 YYDKDF (reference sequence). The CDR3 runs to 12 residues. Measured with immunoSEQ multiplex PCR; TCRdb has only the in-frame clones, and not every one. Among some 380,000 clones listed, approximately 86% were seen once. This receptor was obtained from a woman in her thirties or forties with acute COVID-19. Material: PBMCs or T cells enriched from blood (not recorded which). The V and J genes are TRBV15 and TRBJ1-1; D not certain. The CDR3 nucleotides read TGTGCCACCAGCAGCGGCAGGTCTGAAGCTTTCTTT. Encoded protein: CATSSGRSEAFF.